These 8 T cell receptor beta chains share one sample of origin, sequenced in a study of cytomegalovirus exposure and HLA in healthy donors. The study ran its PCR with 60 Vbeta and 13 Jbeta primers. Assay used: immunoSEQ multiplex PCR; TCRdb lists only in-frame clones, some missing. The sample holds almost 200,000 clones, around 78% seen once. Material for sequencing was PBMCs. These receptors were obtained from a man aged 25-45 years in good health and CMV-seronegative.

The V call is TRBV6-1, the J call TRBJ2-3, with TRBD2 identical over 7 bases. V gave up 2 bases and J gave up 0 bases; unmatched junction bases: 5. Germline V gene lookup returns CDR1 MNHNS and CDR2 SASEGT. The CDR3 has 16 amino acids. In DNA, the CDR3 is TGTGCCAGCAGTGAATTTGGCGGGAGCAGCACAGATACGCAGTATTTT. Amino acid sequence: CASSEFGGSSTDTQYF.

This rearrangement joins TRBV6-5 to TRBJ1-2; TRBD1 matches at 7 bases. The CDR3 contains 14 residues. Germline assignment: CDR1 MNHEY and CDR2 SVGAGI. V was clipped by 6 bases and J by 2 bases; unmatched bases: 6. CDR3 residues: CASRRTGVNYGYTF. DNA of the CDR3: TGTGCCAGCAGGAGGACAGGAGTAAACTATGGCTACACCTTC.

The V call is TRBV25-1, the J call TRBJ1-1, with D unresolved. V lost 1 base, J lost 0 bases, and 9 bases lay in between. This CDR3 comprises 15 residues. The V gene's germline CDR1 is MGHDK and CDR2 SYGVNS. CDR3 DNA sequence: TGTGCCAGCAGTGAATGGTCGACTATGAACACTGAAGCTTTCTTT. Protein sequence: CASSEWSTMNTEAFF.

This clone came up once. This sequence joins TRBV2 and TRBJ1-5; D is undetermined. The CDR3 has 12 residues. Germline assignment: CDR1 SNHLY and CDR2 FYNNEI. V lost 5 bases to trimming and J lost 3 bases, with 5 bases between them. The CDR3 loop reads CASSPLNQPQHF. In nucleotides, the CDR3 is TGTGCCAGCAGTCCCCTCAATCAGCCCCAGCATTTT.

The rearrangement links TRBV9 to TRBJ2-4; 9 nucleotides match TRBD1. The CDR3 length is 14 residues. The germline V gene encodes CDR1 SGDLS and CDR2 YYNGEE. V gave up 3 bases and J gave up 11 bases; unmatched junction bases: 9. The CDR3 here is CASSEGGGDRVQYF. In nucleotides, the CDR3 is TGTGCCAGCAGCGAGGGAGGGGGGGACAGGGTTCAGTACTTC.

V gene TRBV4-1 combines with J gene TRBJ1-2; tentatively, D is TRBD1 (6 bases). The germline gives CDR1 MGHRA, CDR2 YSYEKL. The V end was cut by 2 bases, the J end by 3 bases, with 13 bases between. This CDR3 contains 15 residues. CDR3 residues: CASSQSTGPHYGYTF. CDR3 coding DNA: TGCGCCAGCAGCCAATCGACAGGCCCCCACTATGGCTACACCTTC.

This sequence joins TRBV27 and TRBJ2-7; 8 bases are a match to TRBD1. Germline V CDR1 and CDR2: MNHEY, SMNVEV (reference sequence). The CDR3 spans 16 residues. Germline trimming cut 3 bases from V and 3 bases from J; bases unmatched to any gene: 10. This CDR3 is CASSLGRDRRFYEQYF. As DNA, the CDR3 is TGTGCCAGCAGTTTGGGCCGGGACAGGAGATTCTACGAGCAGTACTTC.

In this sample, this clone turned up once. The CDR3 sequence: CASSSVSRTYNEQFF. In nucleotides, the CDR3 is TGCGCCAGCAGCTCGGTCTCGCGTACGTACAATGAGCAGTTCTTC. The rearrangement joins TRBV5-1 to TRBJ2-1, with D hard to call. This CDR3 has 15 amino acids. Germline assignment: CDR1 SGHRS and CDR2 YFSETQ. Trimming removed 3 bases at V and 4 bases at J, with 14 bases between.